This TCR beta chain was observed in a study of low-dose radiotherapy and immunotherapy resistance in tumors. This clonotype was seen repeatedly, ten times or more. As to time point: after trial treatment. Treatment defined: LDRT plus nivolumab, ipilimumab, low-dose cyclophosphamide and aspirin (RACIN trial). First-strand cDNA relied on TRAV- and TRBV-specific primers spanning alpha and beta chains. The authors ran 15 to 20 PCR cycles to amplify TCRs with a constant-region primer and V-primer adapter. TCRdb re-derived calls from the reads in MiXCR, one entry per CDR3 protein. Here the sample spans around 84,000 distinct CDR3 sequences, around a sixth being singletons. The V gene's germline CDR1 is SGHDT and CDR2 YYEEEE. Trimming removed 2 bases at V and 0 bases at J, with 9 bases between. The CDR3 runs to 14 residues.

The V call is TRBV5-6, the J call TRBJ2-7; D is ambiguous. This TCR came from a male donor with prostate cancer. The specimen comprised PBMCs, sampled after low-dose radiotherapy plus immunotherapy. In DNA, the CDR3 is TGTGCCAGCAGCTTACTTCGGAACTCCTACGAGCAGTACTTC. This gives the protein CASSLLRNSYEQYF.